This T cell receptor beta chain was profiled in a study of STAT3 mutations in large granular lymphocyte leukemia. Overall study: Canonical activating STAT3 mutations were detected in roughly half of the longitudinally sequenced T-LGLL patients.

Libraries were prepared by immunoSEQ multiplex PCR; TCRdb keeps only in-frame clonotypes and omits some of them. The sample lists about 34,000 clones, approximately 86% occurring once. In regard to this clone: Its antigen is currently unknown.

Points from the study as a whole: TCR clonotype switching after therapy occurred in about 30% of the 18 patients. In T-cell large granular lymphocyte leukemia, about half of patients showed multiple immunodominant subclonotypes.

The CDR3 runs 15 residues. V lost 1 base to trimming and J lost 0 bases, with 11 bases between them. Germline CDR1 SGHRS, CDR2 YFSETQ. This clonotype originated in a man aged 60 to 69 with T-cell large granular lymphocyte leukemia. Some clones in this sample may be carry-over from other donors' samples. This rearrangement joins TRBV5-1 to TRBJ2-7, with unresolved D. Source material: peripheral blood mononuclear cells. The CDR3 nucleotides read TGCGCCAGCAGCTTGACTGGAATGAGCTCCTACGAGCAGTACTTC. Translating it yields CASSLTGMSSYEQYF. Supplemented by reference TRBV5-1 and TRBJ2-7, the full variable domain reads KAGVTQTPRYLIKTRGQQVTLSCSPISGHRSVSWYQQTPGQGLQFLFEYFSETQRNKGNFPGRFSGRQFSNSRSEMNVSTLELGDSALYLCASSLTGMSSYEQYFGPGTRLTVT.